What follows are 8 T cell receptor beta chains derived from one specimen sequenced in a study of a mutant IDH1 vaccine in newly diagnosed glioma. The time point is: week 23, last vaccination. What each vaccine dose contained was 300 ug of mutant IDH1 20-mer peptide, accompanied by topical imiquimod. Measured with immunoSEQ multiplex PCR; TCRdb has only the in-frame clones, and not every one. The sample includes around 60,000 clones, 80% to 90% seen only once; the top ten take 4%. For these TCRs, the target antigens are not known. The material was PBMCs, obtained from a glioma patient whose treatment included an IDH1 peptide vaccine. All receptors derive from a man between 25 and 39 years old with glioma.

As DNA, the CDR3 is TGTGCCAGCAGTGAATACAGGGCGGGGTATGGCTACACCTTC. Protein product: CASSEYRAGYGYTF. The V and J genes are TRBV2 and TRBJ1-2, with D possibly TRBD1 on 6 matching bases. The CDR3 covers 14 residues. The V end was cut by 2 bases, the J end by 5 bases, with 12 bases between. Looked up from germline, CDR1 is SNHLY and CDR2 is FYNNEI. Full variable domain (remainder filled in from reference TRBV2 and TRBJ1-2): EPEVTQTPSHQVTQMGQEVILRCVPISNHLYFYWYRQILGQKVEFLVSFYNNEISEKSEIFDDQFSVERPDGSNFTLKIRSTKLEDSAMYFCASSEYRAGYGYTFGSGTRLTVV.

J is TRBJ1-2 and V is TRBV13, with a possible D match to TRBD1 (5 bases). The germline gives CDR1 PRHDT, CDR2 FYEKMQ (reference sequence). V lost 7 bases to trimming and J lost 4 bases, with 19 bases between them. This CDR3 has 15 amino acids. The CDR3 spells CASTSSGPGTYGYTF. DNA for the CDR3: TGTGCCAGCACCTCCTCGGGACCCGGGACCTATGGCTACACCTTC. Complete variable domain (other parts from reference TRBV13 and TRBJ1-2): AAGVIQSPRHLIKEKRETATLKCYPIPRHDTVYWYQQGPGQDPQFLISFYEKMQSDKGSIPDRFSAQQFSDYHSELNMSSLELGDSALYFCASTSSGPGTYGYTFGSGTRLTVV.

V gene TRBV2 combines with J gene TRBJ1-6; maybe TRBD1 (6 bases). V lost 7 bases and J lost 0, with 19 bases in between. This CDR3 has 18 residues. CDR1 is SNHLY, CDR2 FYNNEI, per germline. The CDR3 region is CASMPWGGLSSYNSPLHF. The DNA of the CDR3 is TGTGCCAGCATGCCTTGGGGGGGCCTTAGCTCCTATAATTCACCCCTCCACTTT.

This rearrangement joins TRBV7-7 to TRBJ2-3; D might be TRBD1 (5 bases). Trimming stripped 5 bases from V and 1 base from J, with 7 bases between. This CDR3 spans 13 amino acids. CDR1 is SSHAT and CDR2 is FNYEAQ in the germline V gene (reference sequence). The DNA of the CDR3 is TGTGCCAGCAGCCAAGGGGGCACAGATACGCAGTATTTT. Translating gives CASSQGGTDTQYF.

CDR3 in amino acids: CAIGGGQGYNEQFF. The CDR3 coding sequence is TGTGCCATCGGGGGCGGACAGGGGTACAATGAGCAGTTCTTC. The J gene is TRBJ2-1, the V gene TRBV10-3; TRBD1 agrees at 9 bases. The V gene's germline CDR1 is ENHRY and CDR2 SYGVKD. This CDR3 is 14 amino acids long. The ends lost 8 bases at V and 4 bases at J; junction bases unmatched: 6.

On this clone: The sample holds other DNA sequences that translate to the same CDR3. V usage is TRBV7-9 and J usage is TRBJ2-7, with a weak D call TRBD1 (6 bases). The CDR3 spans 16 residues. V was trimmed by 0 bases and J by 0 bases, leaving 12 bases between them. The germline gives CDR1 SEHNR, CDR2 FQNEAQ (reference sequence). The CDR3 loop is CASSLAPGHSSYEQYF. CDR3 coding DNA: TGTGCCAGCAGCTTAGCACCGGGACATAGCTCCTACGAGCAGTACTTC.

The rearrangement joins TRBV7-8 to TRBJ2-1, with TRBD1 identical over 10 bases. With V trimmed by 3 bases and J by 2 bases, 1 base remained unmatched. Per the germline V gene, CDR1 is SGHVS and CDR2 is FQNEAQ. The CDR3 is made up of 15 amino acids. CDR3 sequence: CASSFDRGPYNEQFF. In nucleotides, the CDR3 is TGTGCCAGCAGCTTTGACAGGGGGCCCTACAATGAGCAGTTCTTC.

This chain links TRBV29-1 with TRBJ2-1; a weak D match, TRBD2 (5 bases). The CDR3 length is 14 residues. V lost 6 bases and J lost 1, with 13 bases in between. Germline V gene data show CDR1 as SQVTM and CDR2 as ANQGSEA. The chain's CDR3 is CSVAVQESYNEQFF. DNA for the CDR3: TGCAGCGTAGCGGTCCAAGAATCCTACAATGAGCAGTTCTTC.